This T cell receptor (beta chain) appears in the sequencing data of a study of shared clonotypes between healthy human individuals. Across the study: Per-donor plates numbered three CD4 naive, three CD4 memory, two CD8 naive and one CD8 memory.

The sample holds a few counts of this clone. TCRdb's copy holds only in-frame clones and misses some; the assay was immunoSEQ multiplex PCR. Of about 990,000 clones listed, around 78% were seen once; the top ten hold roughly 0.62%. V gave up 6 bases and J gave up 4 bases; unmatched junction bases: 10. CDR1 and CDR2 (germline): MNHEY, SMNVEV (reference sequence). The CDR3 runs 16 residues. This chain links TRBV27 with TRBJ1-5; 9 bases map to TRBD1. The source of this sequence is a man between 18 and 29 years old in good health. Some clones in this sample may be carry-over from other donors' samples. Specimen: memory CD4+ T cells from PBMCs. Described subset: CD45RA-negative fraction. CDR3 coding DNA: TGTGCCAGCAGCGAACCTGGGACAGGGCGGAATCAGCCCCAGCATTTT. It encodes CASSEPGTGRNQPQHF.